This T cell receptor beta chain was captured by sequencing in a study of cytomegalovirus exposure and HLA in healthy donors. The CDR3 sequence is 16 residues long. The germline CDR1 and CDR2 sequences are SGDLS and YYNGEE. Trimming pared 3 bases from V and 3 bases from J, leaving 17 bases between. Repertoires were generated with immunoSEQ multiplex PCR, while TCRdb's copy carries only in-frame clones and drops some. In the table there are 150,000 to 200,000 clones, approximately 96% of which are singletons. Study-level results: There were 150 to 200 TCR beta chains listed as cytomegalovirus-associated.

Comments on this clone: Antigen: not known.

The source of this sequence is a woman between 18 and 30 years old in good health and CMV-seronegative. V and J are TRBV9 and TRBJ2-3; D is unresolved. Sequencing input: PBMCs. In DNA form, the CDR3 reads TGTGCCAGCAGCGCACAAGGCCAGGTACCGACAGATACGCAGTATTTT. This codes for CASSAQGQVPTDTQYF.